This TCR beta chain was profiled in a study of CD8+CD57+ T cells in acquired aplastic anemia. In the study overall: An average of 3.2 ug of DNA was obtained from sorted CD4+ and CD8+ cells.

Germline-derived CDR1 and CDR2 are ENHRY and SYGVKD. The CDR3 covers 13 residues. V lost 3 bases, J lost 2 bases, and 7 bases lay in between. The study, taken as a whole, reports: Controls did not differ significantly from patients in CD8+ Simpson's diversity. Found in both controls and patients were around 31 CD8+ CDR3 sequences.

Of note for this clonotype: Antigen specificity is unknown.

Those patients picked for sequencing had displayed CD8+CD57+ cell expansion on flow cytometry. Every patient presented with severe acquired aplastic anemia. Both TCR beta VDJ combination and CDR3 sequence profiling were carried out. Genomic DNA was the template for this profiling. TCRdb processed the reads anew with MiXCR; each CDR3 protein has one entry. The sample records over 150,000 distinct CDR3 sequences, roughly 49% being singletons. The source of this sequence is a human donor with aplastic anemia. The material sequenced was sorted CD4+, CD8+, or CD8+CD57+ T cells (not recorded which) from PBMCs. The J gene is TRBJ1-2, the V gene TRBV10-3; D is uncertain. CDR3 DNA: TGTGCCATCAGTGAAACAGAAAACTATGGCTACACCTTC. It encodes CAISETENYGYTF.